This TCR beta chain was recovered during a study of T cell responses to AZD1222 COVID-19 vaccine. Generated by immunoSEQ multiplex PCR, the TCRdb table keeps only in-frame clones and is missing some. The table lists about 97,000 clones, about 88% of them singletons. The CDR3 is made up of 15 amino acids. In germline, CDR1 is KGHSH, CDR2 LQKENI. V gave up 1 base and J gave up 2 bases, with 11 bases separating them. The specimen comprised peripheral blood, sampled on day 0 of AZD1222 vaccination. This receptor was identified in an adult in good health. The V and J genes are TRBV18 and TRBJ1-1; D might be TRBD1 (6 bases). The CDR3 nucleotides are TGTGCCAGCTCACCACTGGGGGGCGGTAACACTGAAGCTTTCTTT. Encoded protein: CASSPLGGGNTEAFF.